This T cell receptor (beta chain) was retrieved from a study of T cells in Graves' hyperthyroidism and ophthalmopathy. Whole-study results and caveats: Blood held most thyroid clonotypes expanded above 0.001 frequency. Before onset, by a median of approximately 6.8 months, the model predicted ophthalmopathy.

Amplified regions were TCR beta CDR3 sequences from RNA transcripts. TCR CDR3 regions were first amplified by RT-PCR with HTBI primers. One entry per CDR3 protein, called by TCRdb with MiXCR from the multiplex PCR reads. The repertoire holds about half a million distinct CDR3 sequences, with roughly 23% as singletons. Germline CDR1 is SNHLY and CDR2 is FYNNEI. The CDR3 is 15 residues long. Trimming left V 6 bases short and J 2 bases short, with 16 bases between. Ophthalmopathy cases scored 3 or more on the Clinical Activity Score and 4 or more on NOSPECS grade, with duration below 3 months. A patient was excluded if there was uncontrolled infection, other autoimmune disease, pregnancy or lactation. This clonotype was seen repeatedly, ten times or more. Its antigen is not known.

Material: blood. V gene TRBV2 combines with J gene TRBJ1-1; D possibly corresponds to TRBD1 (6 bases). This TCR came from a woman aged 70-85 years with Graves' ophthalmopathy. The CDR3 loop is CASRARGGGNTEAFF. The CDR3 DNA reads TGTGCCAGCAGGGCACGGGGGGGCGGAAACACTGAAGCTTTCTTT.